This TCR beta chain was identified in a study of T cell responses to AZD1222 COVID-19 vaccine. Germline assignment: CDR1 SGDLS and CDR2 YYNGEE. Trimming shortened V by 0 bases and J by 0 bases, and 15 bases separated the two germline ends. The CDR3 has 17 amino acids. Study-wide results and limits: The sample set comprised mostly white British donors with more females, and clonal diversity was possibly underestimated.

Sequencing was performed with immunoSEQ multiplex PCR; in TCRdb, only in-frame clones are kept and a portion is missing. The sample records some 100,000 clones, about 86% being singletons. Notes on this clone: Its specificity is unknown.

The clonotype comes from an adult in good health. V gene TRBV9 combines with J gene TRBJ2-5, with D perhaps matching TRBD1 or TRBD2 (7 bases each). Sequences were derived from peripheral blood, sampled on day 0 of AZD1222 vaccination. This CDR3 reads CASSVGEGARDQETQYF. The CDR3 coding sequence is TGTGCCAGCAGCGTAGGGGAGGGGGCAAGAGACCAAGAGACCCAGTACTTC.